This T cell receptor beta chain was retrieved from a study of T cell repertoires in cytomegalovirus infection. General observations from the study: In two of eight donors, the top clonotype was HLA-C-restricted CMV-specific.

This clonotype was found a few times. What it binds is not known. Germline V gene data show CDR1 as SQVTM and CDR2 as ANQGSEA. The ends were cut back, 4 bases at V and 5 bases at J, with 21 bases in the middle. CDR3 length equals 15 residues. TCRdb reanalysed the reads using MiXCR and keeps one entry per CDR3 protein. Of 450,000 to 650,000 distinct CDR3 sequences in the sample, around 40% were seen once. The sequence came from a human donor in good health (CMV status not recorded). Some clones in this sample may be carry-over from other donors' samples. The sample in question was cultured PBMCs, obtained from culture after CMV antigen stimulation. The gene calls are TRBV29-1 and TRBJ2-7; tentatively, D is TRBD1 or TRBD2 (6 bases each). The DNA for the CDR3 is TGCAGCGTTGTTGGGGGGCAGGTTGGCCTCAACGAGCAGTACTTC. Its protein product is CSVVGGQVGLNEQYF.